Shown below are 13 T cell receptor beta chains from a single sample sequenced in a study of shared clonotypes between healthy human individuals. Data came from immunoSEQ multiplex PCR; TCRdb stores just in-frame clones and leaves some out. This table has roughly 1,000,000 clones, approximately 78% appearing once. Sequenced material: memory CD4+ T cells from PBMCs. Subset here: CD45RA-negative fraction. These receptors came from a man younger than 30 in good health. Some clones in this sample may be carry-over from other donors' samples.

The CDR3 DNA sequence: TGTGCCAGCTCCGAGGGAAGCTCTGGAAACACCATATATTTT. The encoded protein is CASSEGSSGNTIYF. The V gene is TRBV7-9, the J gene TRBJ1-3, with unresolved D. The length of the CDR3 is 14 residues. Germline V CDR1 and CDR2: SEHNR, FQNEAQ (reference sequence). V lost 8 bases to trimming and J lost 0 bases, with 11 bases between them.

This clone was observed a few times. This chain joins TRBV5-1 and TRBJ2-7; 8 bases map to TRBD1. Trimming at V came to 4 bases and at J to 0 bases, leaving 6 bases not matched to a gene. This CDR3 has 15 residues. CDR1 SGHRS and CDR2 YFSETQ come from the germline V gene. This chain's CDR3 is CASSREQGGSYEQYF. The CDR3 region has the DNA TGCGCCAGCAGCCGAGAACAGGGGGGCTCCTACGAGCAGTACTTC.

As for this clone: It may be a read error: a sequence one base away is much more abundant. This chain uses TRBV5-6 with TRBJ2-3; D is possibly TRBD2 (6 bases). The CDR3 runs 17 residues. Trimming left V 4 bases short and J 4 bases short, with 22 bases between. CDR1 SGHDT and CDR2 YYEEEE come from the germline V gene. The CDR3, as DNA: TGTGCCAGCAGCCCTGACCTAGCGCCAGTTCTCGCAGATACGCAGTATTTT. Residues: CASSPDLAPVLADTQYF.

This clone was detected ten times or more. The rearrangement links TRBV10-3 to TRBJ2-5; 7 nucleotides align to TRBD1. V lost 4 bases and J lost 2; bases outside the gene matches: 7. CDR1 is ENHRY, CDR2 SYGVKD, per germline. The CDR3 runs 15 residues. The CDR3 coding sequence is TGTGCCATCAGTGTCCAGGGGGTAGGGCAAGAGACCCAGTACTTC. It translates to CAISVQGVGQETQYF.

The DNA of the CDR3 is TGTGCCAGCAGCTTAAGGCCGGGACAGGGACCCTACGAGCAGTACTTC. It yields the protein CASSLRPGQGPYEQYF. V is TRBV11-2 and J is TRBJ2-7, with 9 bases aligning to TRBD1. Germline CDR1 SGHAT, CDR2 FQNNGV. The CDR3 extends over 16 amino acids. The V segment lost 2 bases and the J segment 2 bases; nucleotides outside the gene matches: 7.

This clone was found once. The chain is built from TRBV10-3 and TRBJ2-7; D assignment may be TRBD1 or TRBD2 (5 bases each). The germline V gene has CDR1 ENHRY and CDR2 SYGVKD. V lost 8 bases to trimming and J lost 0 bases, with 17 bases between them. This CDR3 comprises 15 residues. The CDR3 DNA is TGTGCCATCGGAGGCCAGGGAATATCCTCCTACGAGCAGTACTTC. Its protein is CAIGGQGISSYEQYF.

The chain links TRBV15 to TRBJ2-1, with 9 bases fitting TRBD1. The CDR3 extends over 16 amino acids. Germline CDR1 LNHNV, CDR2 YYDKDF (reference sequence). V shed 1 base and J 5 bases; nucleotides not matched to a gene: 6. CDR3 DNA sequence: TGTGCCACCAGCAGAGGTACGGGACAGGGAAACAATGAGCAGTTCTTC. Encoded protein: CATSRGTGQGNNEQFF. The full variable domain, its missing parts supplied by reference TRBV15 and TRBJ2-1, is DAMVIQNPRYQVTQFGKPVTLSCSQTLNHNVMYWYQQKSSQAPKLLFHYYDKDFNNEADTPDNFQSRRPNTSFCFLDIRSPGLGDTAMYLCATSRGTGQGNNEQFFGPGTRLTVL.

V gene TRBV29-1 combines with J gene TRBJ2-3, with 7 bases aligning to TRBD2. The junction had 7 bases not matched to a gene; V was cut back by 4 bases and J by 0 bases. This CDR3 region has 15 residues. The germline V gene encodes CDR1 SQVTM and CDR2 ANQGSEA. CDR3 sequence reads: CSVVLTSRSTDTQYF. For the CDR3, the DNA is TGCAGCGTTGTGCTGACTAGCCGAAGCACAGATACGCAGTATTTT.

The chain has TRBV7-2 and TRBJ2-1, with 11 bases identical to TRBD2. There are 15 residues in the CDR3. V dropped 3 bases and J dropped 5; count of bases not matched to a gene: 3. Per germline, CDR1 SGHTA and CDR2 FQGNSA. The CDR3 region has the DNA TGTGCCAGCAGCTTTACTAGCGGGGGAAACAATGAGCAGTTCTTC. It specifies CASSFTSGGNNEQFF.

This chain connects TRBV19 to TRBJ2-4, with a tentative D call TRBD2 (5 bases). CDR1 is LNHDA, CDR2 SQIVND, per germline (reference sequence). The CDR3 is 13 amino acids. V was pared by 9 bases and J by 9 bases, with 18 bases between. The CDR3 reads CASRRGGRFIQYF. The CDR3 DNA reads TGTGCCAGCCGCCGGGGTGGTCGGTTCATTCAGTACTTC. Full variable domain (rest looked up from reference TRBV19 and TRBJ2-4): DGGITQSPKYLFRKEGQNVTLSCEQNLNHDAMYWYRQDPGQGLRLIYYSQIVNDFQKGDIAEGYSVSREKKESFPLTVTSAQKNPTAFYLCASRRGGRFIQYFGAGTRLSVL.

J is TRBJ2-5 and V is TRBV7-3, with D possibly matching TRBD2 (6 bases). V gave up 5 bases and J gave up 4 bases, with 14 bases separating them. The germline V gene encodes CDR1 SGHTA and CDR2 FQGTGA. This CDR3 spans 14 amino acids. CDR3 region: CASSPAGGGETQYF. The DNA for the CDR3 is TGTGCCAGCAGCCCCGCCGGGGGTGGAGAGACCCAGTACTTC.

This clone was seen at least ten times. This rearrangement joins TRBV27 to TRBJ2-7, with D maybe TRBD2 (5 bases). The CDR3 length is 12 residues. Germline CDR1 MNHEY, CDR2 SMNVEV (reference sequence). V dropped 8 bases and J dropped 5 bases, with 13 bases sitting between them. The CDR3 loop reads CASSYRGHEQYF. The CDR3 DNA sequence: TGTGCCAGCTCATACCGGGGTCACGAGCAGTACTTC.

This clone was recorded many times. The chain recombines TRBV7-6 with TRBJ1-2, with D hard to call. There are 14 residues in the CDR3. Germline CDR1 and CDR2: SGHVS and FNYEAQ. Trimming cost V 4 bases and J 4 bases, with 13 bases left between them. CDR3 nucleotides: TGTGCCAGCAGCTCAGTAGTGGATCCCTATGGCTACACCTTC. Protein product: CASSSVVDPYGYTF. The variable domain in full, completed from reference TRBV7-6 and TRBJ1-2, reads GAGVSQSPRYKVTKRGQDVALRCDPISGHVSLYWYRQALGQGPEFLTYFNYEAQQDKSGLPNDRFSAERPEGSISTLTIQRTEQRDSAMYRCASSSVVDPYGYTFGSGTRLTVV.